The following is a TCR beta chain sequence with its context. The data were obtained in a study of blood T cell repertoires in COVID-19. Looking at the study overall: Sources were T cells, B-cell-depleted T cells, or PBMCs; the material itself was cDNA or gDNA.

Profiled with immunoSEQ multiplex PCR; TCRdb holds only in-frame clones, not every one. Among roughly 120,000 clones, 82% were seen once, and the ten largest hold around 10%. Trimming stripped 5 bases from V and 7 bases from J, with 16 bases between. The germline CDR1 and CDR2 sequences are KGHDR and SFDVKD. The CDR3 has 14 residues. This chain links TRBV24-1 with TRBJ1-2; D is possibly TRBD1 (6 bases). The sequencing input was peripheral blood. This TCR was recovered from a human donor in a cohort sampled during active COVID-19. CDR3 sequence reads: CATSAWRGRGGYTF. The CDR3 DNA sequence: TGTGCCACCAGTGCCTGGCGGGGGCGCGGTGGCTACACCTTC.